The subject of this entry is one T cell receptor (beta chain). Its target antigen remains unknown. No qualities accompany the bases; no much larger clone lies one base away. This specimen belongs to a study of T cell changes during pregnancy in multiple sclerosis (dated by TCRdb to the late 2010s). Notes on the research overall: In women with multiple sclerosis, the researchers looked at how the T cell repertoire shifted as pregnancy progressed.

Library construction relied on the immunoSEQ multiplex PCR assay. TCRdb provides this immuneACCESS table in a form limited to in-frame rearrangements. Some clones are lacking; in checked studies, under half of them reflect an unresolved V gene, and why the rest are absent is not known. The sample table shows almost 20,000 clones, and about 88% are seen once. The ten largest clones take up 7% of the sample. Germline trimming amounts to 6 bases on V and 7 bases on J, with 11 as the count of junction bases outside the gene matches. The germline V gene gives CDR1 as SNHLY and CDR2 as FYNNEI. From its cysteine to its phenylalanine, the CDR3 spans 17 amino acids. The sequence is cut down to CDR3 DNA, 51 bases in frame from base 1.

Sample: CD8+ T cells from peripheral blood mononuclear cells, taken in the third trimester of pregnancy. This clonotype was sampled from a female donor in good health, enrolled as a control in a pregnancy study. The V gene is TRBV2 and the J gene is TRBJ2-1, and 14 junctional nucleotides match TRBD2. The nucleotide sequence reads as follows: TGTGCCAGCAGCGCCCACGTGGGACTAGCGGGAGCAAATGAGCAGTTCTTC. This yields the protein CASSAHVGLAGANEQFF.